This record covers a single T cell receptor beta chain. Germline values: CDR1 LGHNA, CDR2 YSLEER. The CDR3 sequence is 19 residues long. V shed 0 bases, J shed 3 bases, and the junction held 13 bases outside the gene matches. The record originates from a study of blood T cell repertoires in COVID-19. Study overall: Acute and convalescent COVID-19 specimens originated in the United States, Italy and Spain. Sample material is recorded as cDNA or gDNA derived from T cells, B-cell-depleted T cells, or PBMCs.

As handled by the study authors: Estimated nucleated cell counts came from reference gene primer amplification. Some clones are missing from TCRdb's copy, which holds only in-frame ones; the method was immunoSEQ multiplex PCR. The DNA was the basis for D and trimming; V, J and clone size are from that table. The table records around 100,000 clones, 75% to 90% of them present only once. This chain links TRBV4-3 with TRBJ2-3; 9 nucleotides align to TRBD2. Material: peripheral blood. This receptor was identified in a man aged 60-69 years with acute or convalescent COVID-19. This chain's CDR3 is CASSQDRPLAGSWTDTQYF. The CDR3 DNA is TGCGCCAGCAGCCAAGATCGTCCGCTAGCGGGGAGTTGGACAGATACGCAGTATTTT.